The 22 T cell receptor beta chains presented below share a single source sample, sequenced in a study of vaccination and CD4 T cells after COVID-19. Regarding treatment: roughly 10-day PBMC culture with coronavirus spike peptide pools or control peptides (ViraFEST assay). For these receptors, no antigen is known. Sequence data for DNA of cultured CD4+ T cells were generated by the Oncomine TCR Beta short-read assay. TCRdb passed the PCR reads through MiXCR, listing each CDR3 protein once. The table has fewer than 20,000 distinct CDR3 sequences, around 52% seen once. The sample was CD4+ T cells from blood, cultured in vitro. All receptors derive from a human donor who had recovered from COVID-19.

CDR3 sequence (DNA): TGTGCCAGCAAGTTGGAGGGGGAGGCTAGCACAGATACGCAGTATTTT. The encoded protein is CASKLEGEASTDTQYF. The V and J genes are TRBV27 and TRBJ2-3, with D perhaps given as TRBD1 or TRBD2 (6 bases each). The CDR3 length is 16 residues. Germline V gene sequence: CDR1 MNHEY, CDR2 SMNVEV (reference sequence). Trimming took 7 bases from V and 0 from J, leaving 17 bases between them.

This clonotype was detected a few times. The chain uses TRBV28 and TRBJ1-4; 7 bases fit TRBD1. CDR1 is MDHEN, CDR2 SYDVKM, per germline. Unmatched junction bases numbered 5, after V lost 6 bases and J lost 4 bases. The CDR3 spans 14 residues. For the CDR3, the DNA is TGTGCCAGCAGAGACAGGGCCGTTAATGAAAAACTGTTTTTT. It codes for CASRDRAVNEKLFF.

This chain links TRBV11-3 with TRBJ1-2, with 8 bases fitting TRBD1. The CDR3 covers 16 residues. Germline assignment: CDR1 SGHNT and CDR2 YENEEA. Trimming took 2 bases from V and 4 from J; bases not matched to a gene: 9. As DNA, the CDR3 is TGTGCCAGCAGCTTAAGGGCAGGGGGCGCCGGCTATGGCTACACCTTC. This encodes CASSLRAGGAGYGYTF.

This clonotype has a handful of counts. This sequence joins TRBV20-1 and TRBJ2-7; no reliable D call. Germline CDR1 is DFQATT and CDR2 is SNEGSKA (reference sequence). With 4 bases removed from V and 3 bases from J, the gap between germline ends came to 22 bases. The CDR3 extends over 16 amino acids. The CDR3 nucleotides read TGCAGTGCTACTGCGTTAAGACCCCCGTTTATCTACGAGCAGTACTTC. It is translated as CSATALRPPFIYEQYF.

This chain joins TRBV6-5 and TRBJ2-5, with D perhaps matching TRBD2 (5 bases). Trimming left V 2 bases short and J 8 bases short, with 18 bases between. Germline V lookup: CDR1 MNHEY, CDR2 SVGAGI. The CDR3 extends over 15 amino acids. The CDR3, as DNA: TGTGCCAGCAGTTACGGGCCTATTCGGACTGCAACCCAGTACTTC. It codes for CASSYGPIRTATQYF.

This clonotype has more than one count but fewer than ten. This chain links TRBV11-2 with TRBJ1-2; D is uncertain. V lost 1 base, J lost 2 bases, and 8 bases lay in between. CDR3 length: 14 amino acids. Germline V gene lookup returns CDR1 SGHAT and CDR2 FQNNGV. The CDR3 loop is CASSLVGGNYGYTF. The DNA for the CDR3 is TGTGCCAGCAGCTTAGTAGGAGGGAACTATGGCTACACCTTC.

For the CDR3, the DNA is TGTGCCAGCAGCGCTGAGGGGGCGGCTTTCTTT. This sequence encodes CASSAEGAAFF. The rearrangement joins TRBV11-3 to TRBJ1-1; TRBD1 aligns across 7 bases. The CDR3 is made up of 11 amino acids. The V segment lost 5 bases and the J segment 11 bases; nucleotides outside the gene matches: 5. Per germline, CDR1 SGHNT and CDR2 YENEEA. Drawing the rest from reference TRBV11-3 and TRBJ1-1, the complete variable domain is EAGVVQSPRYKIIEKKQPVAFWCNPISGHNTLYWYLQNLGQGPELLIRYENEEAVDDSQLPKDRFSAERLKGVDSTLKIQPAELGDSAVYLCASSAEGAAFFGQGTRLTVV.

This clonotype occurred a few times. The V gene is TRBV20-1, the J gene TRBJ1-5, with 7 positions matching TRBD1. The CDR3 consists of 14 residues. The germline gives CDR1 DFQATT, CDR2 SNEGSKA (reference sequence). With 5 bases clipped from V and 2 bases from J, the junction kept 6 bases outside the gene matches. CDR3 region: CSADRDRGNQPQHF. Here the CDR3 DNA reads TGCAGTGCTGACCGGGACAGAGGCAATCAGCCCCAGCATTTT.

The V gene is TRBV18, the J gene TRBJ2-5, with 12 bases that match TRBD2. Germline CDR1 reads KGHSH; CDR2 reads LQKENI. With V trimmed by 2 bases and J by 5 bases, 15 bases remained unmatched. CDR3 size: 19 residues. CDR3 amino acids: CASSPWYLAGGRSRETQYF. CDR3 nucleotides: TGTGCCAGCTCACCATGGTACCTAGCGGGGGGGCGATCCCGGGAGACCCAGTACTTC.

The rearrangement links TRBV7-9 to TRBJ2-7, with 10 bases lining up with TRBD2. The CDR3 covers 19 residues. The J segment lost 4 bases and the V segment lost 4 bases, leaving 19 bases of the junction unmatched. Per the germline V gene, CDR1 is SEHNR and CDR2 is FQNEAQ (reference sequence). The CDR3, as DNA: TGTGCCAGCAGCTCCTTCGGAGGAGCGGGAGGGTCTGTTAAGTACGAGCAGTACTTC. This translates into CASSSFGGAGGSVKYEQYF. Complete variable domain (other parts from reference TRBV7-9 and TRBJ2-7): DTGVSQNPRHKITKRGQNVTFRCDPISEHNRLYWYRQTLGQGPEFLTYFQNEAQLEKSRLLSDRFSAERPKGSFSTLEIQRTEQGDSAMYLCASSSFGGAGGSVKYEQYFGPGTRLTVT.

The chain is built from TRBV11-2 and TRBJ1-1; no clear D. Germline CDR1 SGHAT, CDR2 FQNNGV. V lost 1 base and J 4 bases, leaving 16 bases between the germline ends. The CDR3 contains 16 residues. As DNA, the CDR3 is TGTGCCAGCAGCTTAGGAAAATGGGGTCTGGGCACTGAAGCTTTCTTT. Its protein product is CASSLGKWGLGTEAFF.

This chain joins TRBV6-5 and TRBJ2-1; TRBD1 matches at 7 bases. Trimming at V came to 2 bases and at J to 7 bases, leaving 5 bases not matched to a gene. The CDR3 spans 14 residues. CDR1 and CDR2 (germline): MNHEY, SVGAGI. The CDR3 is CASSYRQGANEQFF. The CDR3 nucleotides read TGTGCCAGCAGTTACAGACAGGGAGCGAATGAGCAGTTCTTC.

The CDR3 protein is CASSLGPGRKDTQYF. CDR3 nucleotides: TGTGCCAGCAGCTTGGGTCCGGGGCGCAAGGATACGCAGTATTTT. The gene calls are TRBV5-5 and TRBJ2-3; D assignment may be TRBD1 or TRBD2 (5 bases each). V lost 0 bases and J lost 6, with 14 bases in between. The germline CDR1 and CDR2 sequences are SGHKS and YYEKEE (reference sequence). There are 15 residues in the CDR3. The whole variable domain, remainder taken from reference TRBV5-5 and TRBJ2-3, is DAGVTQSPTHLIKTRGQQVTLRCSPISGHKSVSWYQQVLGQGPQFIFQYYEKEERGRGNFPDRFSARQFPNYSSELNVNALLLGDSALYLCASSLGPGRKDTQYFGPGTRLTVL.

The V and J genes are TRBV18 and TRBJ1-1; possibly TRBD1 for D (6 bases). The CDR3 length is 13 residues. Germline loops: CDR1 KGHSH, CDR2 LQKENI. The CDR3 reads CGTRDTENTEAFF. The CDR3 DNA is TGTGGGACCCGGGACACCGAGAACACTGAAGCTTTCTTT.

The chain links TRBV6-1 to TRBJ2-5; 9 bases fit TRBD2. Germline CDR1 is MNHNS and CDR2 is SASEGT. V dropped 6 bases and J dropped 4; count of bases not matched to a gene: 3. The CDR3 length is 13 residues. The DNA for the CDR3 is TGTGCCAGCAGAACGACTAGCGGAGAGACCCAGTACTTC. It yields the protein CASRTTSGETQYF.

The rearrangement uses TRBV7-2 and TRBJ2-3; 11 bases line up with TRBD2. V shed 3 bases, J shed 7 bases, and the junction held 18 bases outside the gene matches. This CDR3 comprises 19 residues. Germline V CDR1 and CDR2: SGHTA, FQGNSA. In nucleotides, the CDR3 is TGTGCCAGCAGCTTCCAATGGGGCTTAGCGGGGGGGCTTAAACATACGCAGTATTTT. This translates into CASSFQWGLAGGLKHTQYF.

J is TRBJ2-7 and V is TRBV5-1; D is perhaps TRBD1 (6 bases). V was shortened by 4 bases and J by 6 bases, with 11 bases between the two germline ends. The germline CDR1 and CDR2 sequences are SGHRS and YFSETQ. The CDR3 is 12 amino acids. CDR3 loop: CASSHDRIEQYF. The CDR3 DNA sequence: TGCGCCAGCAGCCACGACAGGATCGAGCAGTACTTC.

This clonotype is labeled medium-sized. The gene calls are TRBV25-1 and TRBJ1-5, with D unresolved. The CDR3 is 14 residues long. Germline V gene data show CDR1 as MGHDK and CDR2 as SYGVNS. Trimming stripped 6 bases from V and 3 bases from J, with 12 bases between. The CDR3 coding sequence is TGTGCCAGCAGCAGGCCAGGCTTCAATCAGCCCCAGCATTTT. It codes for CASSRPGFNQPQHF.

The table lists this clonotype with a few counts. The CDR3 sequence: CASSPRRGGDYRETQYF. Here the CDR3 DNA reads TGTGCCAGCAGCCCCCGCAGGGGGGGAGACTATCGAGAGACCCAGTACTTC. The rearrangement joins TRBV11-3 to TRBJ2-5; possibly TRBD1 or TRBD2 for D (7 bases each). CDR1 SGHNT and CDR2 YENEEA come from the germline V gene. CDR3 length: 17 amino acids. Trimming took 5 bases from V and 4 from J, leaving 23 bases between them. The full variable domain, with the rest looked up from reference TRBV11-3 and TRBJ2-5, is EAGVVQSPRYKIIEKKQPVAFWCNPISGHNTLYWYLQNLGQGPELLIRYENEEAVDDSQLPKDRFSAERLKGVDSTLKIQPAELGDSAVYLCASSPRRGGDYRETQYFGPGTRLLVL.

The V call is TRBV12-3 or TRBV12-4, the J call TRBJ2-7; 9 bases match TRBD1. J lost 0 bases, V lost 2 bases, and 11 bases had no gene match. This CDR3 contains 18 residues. The CDR3 is CASSLSIWGQGLSYEQYF. CDR3 in DNA: TGTGCCAGCAGTTTAAGTATATGGGGACAGGGACTCTCCTACGAGCAGTACTTC.

The chain employs TRBV6-2 or TRBV6-3 and TRBJ1-5; possibly TRBD1 for D (6 bases). CDR3 length equals 18 residues. Trimming took off 4 bases at V and 0 bases at J, with 19 bases between the two ends. Germline lookup yields CDR1 MNHEY and CDR2 SVGEGT. The CDR3 is CASSLDSRLGYSNQPQHF. The CDR3 DNA reads TGTGCCAGCAGTTTGGACAGCAGATTAGGGTATAGCAATCAGCCCCAGCATTTT.

V is TRBV11-3 and J is TRBJ2-3, with 13 bases that match TRBD2. The V gene end was trimmed by 5 bases and the J gene end by 10 bases; junction bases not matched to a gene: 6. The CDR3 length is 14 residues. In germline, CDR1 is SGHNT, CDR2 YENEEA. Written as DNA, the CDR3 is TGTGCCAGCAGCGCAGGACTAGCGGGAGTTGCGCAGTATTTT. Amino acids: CASSAGLAGVAQYF.